This TCR beta chain was captured by sequencing in a study of CD8+CD57+ T cells in acquired aplastic anemia. Looking at the study overall: Sorted CD4+ and CD8+ cell DNA averaged around 3 ug.

The sequenced patients had an expansion of CD8+CD57+ cells seen by flow cytometry. CDR3 length equals 16 residues. V shed 1 base and J shed 1 base, with 11 bases lying between them. Concerning this clonotype itself: This CDR3 is missing its conserved last phenylalanine or tryptophan, likely due to a read error.

Genomic DNA was employed as the template in profiling TCR beta VDJ and CDR3. TCRdb used MiXCR to reprocess the reads, holding one entry per CDR3 protein. The repertoire holds more than 150,000 distinct CDR3 sequences, with just under 50% as singletons. The V call is TRBV12-3 or TRBV12-4, the J call TRBJ1-5, with D possibly TRBD1 on 5 matching bases. This clonotype was sampled from a human donor with aplastic anemia. The sample consisted of sorted CD4+, CD8+, or CD8+CD57+ T cells (not recorded which) from PBMCs. In nucleotides, the CDR3 is TGTGCCAGCAGTTTAGGGGGCAGTTGGAGCAATCAGCCCCAGCATTCT. Translated, it gives CASSLGGSWSNQPQHS.